One sample yielded the 18 T cell receptor beta chains listed below, sequenced in a study of blood T cell repertoires in COVID-19. Profiled with immunoSEQ multiplex PCR; TCRdb holds only in-frame clones, not every one. The sample carries about 150,000 clones, about 90% recorded once. What was sequenced was peripheral blood. Every receptor here comes from a woman in her seventies with acute or convalescent COVID-19.

In the case of this clone: Other DNA sequences from this sample encode an identical CDR3 as well. The chain has TRBV5-1 and TRBJ2-1; 7 positions agree with TRBD2. V was clipped by 2 bases and J by 10 bases; unmatched bases: 3. Per the germline V gene, CDR1 is SGHRS and CDR2 is YFSETQ. The CDR3 is 12 amino acids. The DNA of the CDR3 is TGCGCCAGCAGCTTCAGTAGCGGGGAGCAGTTCTTC. Protein: CASSFSSGEQFF.

This chain links TRBV5-1 with TRBJ1-2; TRBD1 aligns across 9 bases. Per the germline V gene, CDR1 is SGHRS and CDR2 is YFSETQ. The CDR3 extends over 13 amino acids. J gave up 7 bases and V 4 bases, and 5 bases lay outside the gene matches. The CDR3 DNA sequence: TGCGCCAGCAGCAAGGGACAGGGTCCTGGCTACACCTTC. It encodes CASSKGQGPGYTF. Looking up the rest from reference TRBV5-1 and TRBJ1-2 gives the full variable domain: KAGVTQTPRYLIKTRGQQVTLSCSPISGHRSVSWYQQTPGQGLQFLFEYFSETQRNKGNFPGRFSGRQFSNSRSEMNVSTLELGDSALYLCASSKGQGPGYTFGSGTRLTVV.

This sequence joins TRBV9 and TRBJ1-2; TRBD1 might be the D (6 bases). V dropped 0 bases and J dropped 8 bases, with 14 bases sitting between them. Germline CDR1 and CDR2: SGDLS and YYNGEE. The CDR3 runs 14 residues. CDR3 sequence (DNA): TGTGCCAGCAGCGTAGGGCAGGGGATTGGAGGCTACACCTTC. It encodes CASSVGQGIGGYTF.

This clone was found a few times. This chain connects TRBV24-1 to TRBJ1-2, with 9 positions matching TRBD1. CDR1 and CDR2 (germline): KGHDR, SFDVKD. The CDR3 is made up of 16 amino acids. V dropped 1 base and J dropped 6; count of bases not matched to a gene: 8. CDR3 residues: CATSDFSGQGVNGYTF. The CDR3 DNA follows: TGTGCCACCAGTGATTTTTCGGGACAGGGAGTCAATGGCTACACCTTC.

The rearrangement links TRBV4-1 to TRBJ2-3; a weak D match, TRBD2 (5 bases). Deletions cut 2 bases from V and 3 bases from J, with 15 bases between. Germline CDR1 reads MGHRA; CDR2 reads YSYEKL. The CDR3 covers 16 residues. CDR3 sequence reads: CASSQTVASLTDTQYF. The CDR3 DNA reads as TGCGCCAGCAGCCAAACAGTAGCGTCCCTAACAGATACGCAGTATTTT.

Written as DNA, the CDR3 is TGTGCCAGCAGCTACAACAGGGGAAACTATGGCTACACCTTC. Encoded protein: CASSYNRGNYGYTF. The V gene is TRBV5-5, the J gene TRBJ1-2; 7 bases align to TRBD1. J lost 2 bases, V lost 3 bases, and 4 bases had no gene match. This CDR3 has 14 residues. Germline values: CDR1 SGHKS, CDR2 YYEKEE (reference sequence).

The chain couples TRBV3-1 (or the pseudogene TRBV3-2) to TRBJ2-3, with 11 nucleotides matching TRBD2. Looked up from germline, CDR1 is LGHDT and CDR2 is YNNKEL (reference sequence). The CDR3 is 16 residues long. The V segment lost 3 bases and the J segment 5 bases; nucleotides outside the gene matches: 7. CDR3 protein: CASSQLAGGGQDTQYF. In DNA form, the CDR3 reads TGTGCCAGCAGCCAGCTAGCGGGGGGAGGTCAAGATACGCAGTATTTT.

The chain is built from TRBV6-2 or TRBV6-3 and TRBJ1-1, with TRBD1 identical over 8 bases. Germline lookup yields CDR1 MNHEY and CDR2 SVGEGT. Germline trimming cut 6 bases from V and 7 bases from J; bases unmatched to any gene: 7. The CDR3 covers 13 residues. For the CDR3, the DNA is TGTGCCAGCAGCCTCGGGACAGGCCTTGAAGCTTTCTTT. Translating it yields CASSLGTGLEAFF.

The rearrangement joins TRBV5-1 to TRBJ2-3; 11 bases match TRBD1. The trim removed 3 bases at V and 1 base at J, leaving 1 base unmatched. The CDR3 runs to 15 residues. From germline, CDR1 is SGHRS and CDR2 YFSETQ. CDR3 nucleotide sequence: TGCGCCAGCAGCTGGGGACAGGGGGGCACAGATACGCAGTATTTT. Translating gives CASSWGQGGTDTQYF.

V gene TRBV6-5 combines with J gene TRBJ2-5; the match to TRBD1 covers 12 bases. Germline V gene lookup returns CDR1 MNHEY and CDR2 SVGAGI. The CDR3 consists of 15 residues. V lost 5 bases, J lost 7 bases, and 8 bases stayed unmatched. The CDR3 region has the DNA TGTGCCAGCAGTCTAGGGACAGGGGGCAGTGGGACCCAGTACTTC. This gives the protein CASSLGTGGSGTQYF.

The chain links TRBV21-1 to TRBJ1-1; whether TRBD1, the table's D call, matches the DNA was not checked. TRBV21-1 is recorded as a pseudogene. This CDR3 comprises 19 residues. The CDR3 DNA reads as TGTGCCAGCAGCAAAGTACCTAACCGGGACAGTTCTCTGAACACTGAAGCTTTCTTT. Residues: CASSKVPNRDSSLNTEAFF.

In its sample, this clone was seen once. The chain couples TRBV5-4 to TRBJ2-5; D gene ambiguous. CDR3 length: 13 amino acids. Germline values: CDR1 SGHNT, CDR2 YYREEE (reference sequence). The V and J ends lost 0 bases and 3 bases respectively, with 6 bases between them. This CDR3 reads CASSLVSEETQYF. CDR3 nucleotide sequence: TGTGCCAGCAGCTTGGTGTCAGAAGAGACCCAGTACTTC.

This chain joins TRBV30 and TRBJ2-2, with 8 bases fitting TRBD1. Germline assignment: CDR1 GTSNPN and CDR2 SVGIG (reference sequence). With V trimmed by 3 bases and J by 1 base, 4 bases remained unmatched. This CDR3 contains 15 residues. This CDR3 is CAWSPGGLNTGELFF. In nucleotides, the CDR3 is TGTGCCTGGAGCCCAGGGGGCCTGAACACCGGGGAGCTGTTTTTT.

The J gene is TRBJ1-5, the V gene TRBV19; D is uncertain. V lost 5 bases and J 1 base, leaving 6 bases between the germline ends. The CDR3 covers 13 residues. CDR1 LNHDA and CDR2 SQIVND come from the germline V gene (reference sequence). CDR3 DNA sequence: TGTGCCAGTAGTCGGGTAAGCAATCAGCCCCAGCATTTT. Amino acids: CASSRVSNQPQHF.

The CDR3 loop is CASSLAGTGVYTEAFF. CDR3 nucleotides: TGTGCCAGCAGCTTAGCGGGGACAGGGGTCTACACTGAAGCTTTCTTT. This chain links TRBV7-9 with TRBJ1-1; 10 nucleotides align to TRBD1. Per the germline V gene, CDR1 is SEHNR and CDR2 is FQNEAQ (reference sequence). This CDR3 region has 16 residues. Trimming cost V 0 bases and J 3 bases; bases outside gene matches: 4.

V usage is TRBV9 and J usage is TRBJ1-2; no clear D gene. V was cut by 2 bases and J by 2 bases, with 10 bases left in between. CDR3 length: 14 amino acids. Germline V gives CDR1 SGDLS, CDR2 YYNGEE. CDR3 nucleotides: TGTGCCAGCAGCGTCCAAACCGAGAACTATGGCTACACCTTC. Translating it yields CASSVQTENYGYTF.

The rearrangement links TRBV28 to TRBJ2-1; 7 bases are shared with TRBD1. The trim removed 6 bases at V and 6 bases at J, leaving 17 bases unmatched. The CDR3 has 17 amino acids. Germline CDR1 reads MDHEN; CDR2 reads SYDVKM. The CDR3 DNA is TGTGCCAGCAGCTTTCCTTACGGGACAGAAAGGGGCAATGAGCAGTTCTTC. As protein: CASSFPYGTERGNEQFF.

The chain joins TRBV4-3 to TRBJ1-4, with D unclear. The CDR3 is made up of 15 amino acids. The germline V and J ends were trimmed by 0 bases and 3 bases, with 8 bases remaining between them. Germline CDR1 and CDR2: LGHNA and YSLEER. The CDR3 loop is CASSQEKDSNEKLFF. In nucleotides, the CDR3 is TGCGCCAGCAGCCAAGAGAAGGACTCTAATGAAAAACTGTTTTTT.